What follows describes a single T cell receptor (beta chain). Total RNA, at least 6 micrograms per sample, came from PBMCs. The data belong to a study of blood T cells in healthy people across ages. V lost 8 bases to trimming and J lost 7 bases; unmatched junction nucleotides: 11. Germline assignment: CDR1 MNHNS and CDR2 SASEGT. The CDR3 is 15 residues long. PCR was performed a second time for about 6 to 11 cycles using a sample-barcoded 5' primer and a J-beta primer mix. MiXCR, applied by TCRdb to the 5' RACE reads, yields one record per CDR3 protein. The sample holds some 1.6 million distinct CDR3 sequences, about 32% seen once.

The V gene is TRBV6-1, the J gene TRBJ1-2; 12 positions match TRBD1. This clonotype was sampled from a young woman in good health. What was sequenced was blood. The CDR3 nucleotides read TGTGCCAGCCTCCGGGACAGGGGGCGAGTCGGTGGCTACACCTTC. Residues: CASLRDRGRVGGYTF.